Each of the 30 T cell receptor beta chains below was sequenced from the same sample in a study of shared clonotypes between healthy human individuals. This table comes from immunoSEQ multiplex PCR, and its TCRdb copy is limited to in-frame clones, with some not included. The sample contains millions of clones, approximately 92% of which appear only once. Sequenced sample: naive CD4+ T cells sorted from blood. The subset here: CD45RA+ positively selected. The source is a man younger than 30 in good health.

The V call is TRBV28, the J call TRBJ1-5; D unresolved. Per germline, CDR1 MDHEN and CDR2 SYDVKM. Between the trimmed V and J ends, which lost 5 bases and 4 bases, there was a span of 21 bases. CDR3 size: 17 residues. The CDR3 spells CASSRKGLIGANQPQHF. The DNA of the CDR3 is TGTGCCAGCAGTAGAAAAGGTCTCATCGGAGCAAATCAGCCCCAGCATTTT.

As for this clone: Other DNA sequences in the sample encode the same CDR3. The chain carries TRBV9 and TRBJ2-1; D unresolved. With 1 base removed from V and 0 bases from J, the gap between germline ends came to 2 bases. Germline V gene data show CDR1 as SGDLS and CDR2 as YYNGEE. This CDR3 spans 13 amino acids. CDR3 amino acids: CASSVTSYNEQFF. Here the CDR3 DNA reads TGTGCCAGCAGCGTAACCTCCTACAATGAGCAGTTCTTC.

The rearrangement uses TRBV7-9 and TRBJ2-3; D might be TRBD1 or TRBD2, each matching 5 bases. Germline CDR1 and CDR2: SEHNR and FQNEAQ (reference sequence). This CDR3 is 15 amino acids long. Trimming pared 0 bases from V and 6 bases from J, leaving 13 bases between. The CDR3 DNA follows: TGTGCCAGCAGCTTAGCGTCTCAGGGAGCCGATACGCAGTATTTT. Translated, it gives CASSLASQGADTQYF.

V gene TRBV30 combines with J gene TRBJ2-1; the match to TRBD2 covers 9 bases. V dropped 1 base and J dropped 9; count of bases not matched to a gene: 7. The CDR3 runs 14 residues. Germline V gene lookup returns CDR1 GTSNPN and CDR2 SVGIG (reference sequence). The CDR3: CAWSGLAGEGEQFF. DNA for the CDR3: TGTGCCTGGAGTGGTTTAGCGGGGGAGGGTGAGCAGTTCTTC.

The rearrangement uses TRBV11-3 and TRBJ2-1; 11 bases fit TRBD1. The CDR3 is made up of 14 amino acids. After removal of 5 bases from V and 10 bases from J, the junction contained 7 bases not matched to a gene. Germline CDR1 and CDR2: SGHNT and YENEEA. The CDR3 protein is CASSRDRGSVEQFF. As DNA, the CDR3 is TGTGCCAGCAGCCGGGACAGGGGGTCGGTAGAGCAGTTCTTC.

The chain employs TRBV5-4 and TRBJ2-5, with TRBD2 matching over 12 bases. The end of the DNA fits TRBJ2-7 better, so the J call may be wrong. The germline V gene has CDR1 SGHNT and CDR2 YYREEE (reference sequence). This CDR3 contains 15 residues. The CDR3 sequence: CASSQLAGGSYEQYF. The CDR3 nucleotides read TGTGCCAGCAGCCAACTAGCGGGAGGCTCCTACGAGCAGTACTTC.

This clone was seen many times. This sequence joins TRBV18 and TRBJ1-3; D unresolved. CDR3 length: 14 amino acids. V gave up 6 bases and J gave up 4 bases, with 13 bases separating them. In germline, CDR1 is KGHSH, CDR2 LQKENI. The CDR3 here is CASSDASRGNTIYF. The DNA for the CDR3 is TGTGCCAGCTCCGATGCGTCCCGGGGAAACACCATATATTTT.

The V and J genes are TRBV30 and TRBJ1-2; unclear D gene. With 2 bases removed from V and 5 bases from J, the gap between germline ends came to 6 bases. CDR1 GTSNPN and CDR2 SVGIG come from the germline V gene (reference sequence). This CDR3 has 11 residues. The CDR3, as DNA: TGTGCCTGGAGTCGCTCGTATGGCTACACCTTC. This sequence encodes CAWSRSYGYTF.

The rearrangement links TRBV30 to TRBJ1-5; D gene unclear. The germline CDR1 and CDR2 sequences are GTSNPN and SVGIG (reference sequence). The CDR3 runs 13 residues. Trimming took off 1 base at V and 9 bases at J, with 13 bases between the two ends. CDR3 region: CAWSGGSLGPQHF. The CDR3 bases are TGTGCCTGGAGTGGAGGGTCCCTAGGGCCCCAGCATTTT. Filled out from reference TRBV30 and TRBJ1-5, the complete variable domain reads SQTIHQWPATLVQPVGSPLSLECTVEGTSNPNLYWYRQAAGRGLQLLFYSVGIGQISSEVPQNLSASRPQDRQFILSSKKLLLSDSGFYLCAWSGGSLGPQHFGDGTRLSIL.

This rearrangement joins TRBV30 to TRBJ1-2; D may be TRBD1 (5 bases). Per the germline V gene, CDR1 is GTSNPN and CDR2 is SVGIG (reference sequence). Deletions cut 3 bases from V and 8 bases from J, with 16 bases between. The CDR3 is 13 residues long. CDR3 sequence reads: CAWRETASGGYTF. For the CDR3, the DNA is TGTGCCTGGAGGGAGACAGCGTCGGGGGGCTACACCTTC.

The chain carries TRBV6-5 and TRBJ2-1; 7 bases are shared with TRBD2. This CDR3 has 12 amino acids. CDR1 and CDR2 from the germline V gene are MNHEY and SVGAGI. The V segment lost 10 bases and the J segment 8 bases; nucleotides outside the gene matches: 8. CDR3 in DNA: TGTGCCACGACTAGGAGCGGGGATGAGCAGTTCTTC. It translates to CATTRSGDEQFF.

This clone was observed a handful of times. The chain is built from TRBV6-1 and TRBJ1-5; no definite D call. Trimming cost V 2 bases and J 7 bases, with 6 bases left between them. Germline CDR1 MNHNS, CDR2 SASEGT. The CDR3 covers 12 residues. DNA for the CDR3: TGTGCCAGCAGTGAAAGGGAACAGCCCCAGCATTTT. Protein product: CASSEREQPQHF.

This rearrangement joins TRBV5-1 to TRBJ2-1; D may be TRBD2 (6 bases). The CDR3 is 13 amino acids. Looked up from germline, CDR1 is SGHRS and CDR2 is YFSETQ. Trimming stripped 3 bases from V and 5 bases from J, with 9 bases between. For the CDR3, the DNA is TGCGCCAGCAGCTCGACTAGTGACAATGAGCAGTTCTTC. Protein sequence: CASSSTSDNEQFF.

This sequence joins TRBV4-3 and TRBJ2-7, with D possibly matching TRBD1 (6 bases). Germline-derived CDR1 and CDR2 are LGHNA and YSLEER. V lost 5 bases, J lost 7 bases, and 21 bases lay in between. The CDR3 spans 15 residues. CDR3 sequence: CASSDDGGVTGEQYF. CDR3 in DNA: TGCGCCAGCAGCGACGACGGAGGAGTAACAGGGGAGCAGTACTTC.

This clone has just one count. This rearrangement joins TRBV7-6 to TRBJ2-7; 7 bases fit TRBD2. Germline V gene data show CDR1 as SGHVS and CDR2 as FNYEAQ. The CDR3 totals 16 residues. V lost 0 bases, J lost 5 bases, and 10 bases stayed unmatched. The CDR3 loop is CASSLAIFQGGDEQYF. The CDR3 DNA follows: TGTGCCAGCAGCTTAGCGATATTTCAGGGAGGGGACGAGCAGTACTTC.

The chain is built from TRBV5-1 and TRBJ2-5; a possible D gene is TRBD1 (5 bases). The germline gives CDR1 SGHRS, CDR2 YFSETQ. The CDR3 length is 12 residues. Trimming took off 6 bases at V and 1 base at J, with 7 bases between the two ends. Written as DNA, the CDR3 is TGCGCCAGCACAGGGTTCCAAGAGACCCAGTACTTC. Protein: CASTGFQETQYF.

The rearrangement joins TRBV30 to TRBJ1-4; 7 bases fit TRBD1. Per germline, CDR1 GTSNPN and CDR2 SVGIG (reference sequence). J gave up 8 bases and V 5 bases, and 8 bases lay outside the gene matches. The CDR3 runs 13 residues. The CDR3 protein is CAWSRQGGEKLFF. The CDR3 nucleotides are TGTGCCTGGTCCCGACAGGGTGGGGAAAAACTGTTTTTT. The full variable domain, completed using reference TRBV30 and TRBJ1-4, is SQTIHQWPATLVQPVGSPLSLECTVEGTSNPNLYWYRQAAGRGLQLLFYSVGIGQISSEVPQNLSASRPQDRQFILSSKKLLLSDSGFYLCAWSRQGGEKLFFGSGTQLSVL.

The rearrangement joins TRBV9 to TRBJ1-1; 8 bases align to TRBD1. Germline-derived CDR1 and CDR2 are SGDLS and YYNGEE. CDR3 length equals 15 residues. The J segment lost 4 bases and the V segment lost 4 bases, leaving 9 bases of the junction unmatched. CDR3: CASSPLGQEGTEAFF. Here the CDR3 DNA reads TGTGCCAGCAGCCCCTTGGGACAGGAGGGCACTGAAGCTTTCTTT.

The chain recombines TRBV30 with TRBJ2-1; D is uncertain. The CDR3 has 13 amino acids. Looked up from germline, CDR1 is GTSNPN and CDR2 is SVGIG (reference sequence). Trimming took 5 bases from V and 2 from J, leaving 10 bases between them. DNA for the CDR3: TGTGCCTGGTCACCGGGCCCCTACAATGAGCAGTTCTTC. Amino acids: CAWSPGPYNEQFF.

The V and J genes are TRBV6-5 and TRBJ1-1; TRBD1 might be the D (6 bases). Trimming stripped 0 bases from V and 4 bases from J, with 12 bases between. The CDR3 is 15 amino acids. Germline V gene lookup returns CDR1 MNHEY and CDR2 SVGAGI. This CDR3 reads CASSYSWRGATEAFF. Written as DNA, the CDR3 is TGTGCCAGCAGTTACTCGTGGCGGGGGGCCACTGAAGCTTTCTTT.

V is TRBV6-1 and J is TRBJ2-1, with D possibly TRBD2 on 5 matching bases. The germline gives CDR1 MNHNS, CDR2 SASEGT. V was shortened by 7 bases and J by 6 bases, with 16 bases between the two germline ends. The CDR3 has 14 amino acids. CDR3 in amino acids: CASISGYISNEQFF. CDR3 nucleotide sequence: TGTGCCAGCATCTCGGGGTATATTAGCAATGAGCAGTTCTTC.

This clone was observed a handful of times. The gene calls are TRBV28 and TRBJ1-5, with D possibly matching TRBD1 (6 bases). The germline gives CDR1 MDHEN, CDR2 SYDVKM. Trimming pared 6 bases from V and 0 bases from J, leaving 12 bases between. The CDR3 contains 15 residues. For the CDR3, the DNA is TGTGCCAGCAGAATCACAGGGTTTAGCAATCAGCCCCAGCATTTT. Its translation: CASRITGFSNQPQHF.

The chain has TRBV19 and TRBJ2-1; unclear D gene. The V gene's germline CDR1 is LNHDA and CDR2 SQIVND (reference sequence). CDR3 length: 13 amino acids. The V and J ends lost 7 bases and 6 bases respectively, with 13 bases between them. The CDR3 DNA is TGTGCCAGTACAAGGGTGATGGGCAATGAGCAGTTCTTC. It encodes CASTRVMGNEQFF. Filled out from reference TRBV19 and TRBJ2-1, the complete variable domain reads DGGITQSPKYLFRKEGQNVTLSCEQNLNHDAMYWYRQDPGQGLRLIYYSQIVNDFQKGDIAEGYSVSREKKESFPLTVTSAQKNPTAFYLCASTRVMGNEQFFGPGTRLTVL.

Details on this clone: Other nucleotide sequences in the sample specify the same CDR3. The chain employs TRBV6-5 and TRBJ1-6, with a weak D call TRBD1 (5 bases). The CDR3 totals 14 residues. Trimming pared 5 bases from V and 6 bases from J, leaving 11 bases between. The germline V gene encodes CDR1 MNHEY and CDR2 SVGAGI. CDR3 coding DNA: TGTGCCAGCAGTGTGGGGCAGGTTAATTCACCCCTCCACTTT. Its protein is CASSVGQVNSPLHF.

The CDR3 loop reads CASSPQSGRYGYTF. Written as DNA, the CDR3 is TGTGCCAGCTCACCACAGTCGGGGCGGTATGGCTACACCTTC. V gene TRBV18 combines with J gene TRBJ1-2, with a possible D match to TRBD1 (5 bases). There are 14 residues in the CDR3. V was pared by 1 base and J by 5 bases, with 11 bases between. Germline CDR1 KGHSH, CDR2 LQKENI. Together with reference TRBV18 and TRBJ1-2, the CDR3 gives the full variable domain: NAGVMQNPRHLVRRRGQEARLRCSPMKGHSHVYWYRQLPEEGLKFMVYLQKENIIDESGMPKERFSAEFPKEGPSILRIQQVVRGDSAAYFCASSPQSGRYGYTFGSGTRLTVV.

The chain has TRBV2 and TRBJ2-1; D is possibly TRBD1 (5 bases). Germline CDR1 and CDR2: SNHLY and FYNNEI. CDR3 length equals 13 residues. V lost 3 bases to trimming and J lost 6 bases, with 9 bases between them. Written as DNA, the CDR3 is TGTGCCAGCAGTGATCAGGGTCTCAATGAGCAGTTCTTC. This codes for CASSDQGLNEQFF. Variable domain in full (rest from reference TRBV2 and TRBJ2-1): EPEVTQTPSHQVTQMGQEVILRCVPISNHLYFYWYRQILGQKVEFLVSFYNNEISEKSEIFDDQFSVERPDGSNFTLKIRSTKLEDSAMYFCASSDQGLNEQFFGPGTRLTVL.

The rearrangement uses TRBV11-3 and TRBJ1-6; TRBD1 is a possible D gene (6 bases). Trimming cost V 3 bases and J 11 bases, with 11 bases left between them. Germline assignment: CDR1 SGHNT and CDR2 YENEEA. The length of the CDR3 is 13 residues. CDR3 nucleotide sequence: TGTGCCAGCAGCTTCTCGGACAGTACACCCCTCCACTTT. This sequence encodes CASSFSDSTPLHF.

This chain links TRBV2 with TRBJ2-3; no definite D call. The V and J ends lost 1 base and 5 bases respectively, with 7 bases between them. Germline V gene data show CDR1 as SNHLY and CDR2 as FYNNEI. The length of the CDR3 is 13 residues. The CDR3 region is CASSEGEEDTQYF. The DNA for the CDR3 is TGTGCCAGCAGTGAAGGCGAAGAAGATACGCAGTATTTT.

This sequence joins TRBV10-3 and TRBJ2-2, with 12 positions matching TRBD2. Germline V gene sequence: CDR1 ENHRY, CDR2 SYGVKD. The CDR3 sequence is 14 residues long. V lost 10 bases and J lost 6; bases outside the gene matches: 6. As DNA, the CDR3 is TGTGCCACCCAGACTAGCGGGAGAGCCGGGGAGCTGTTTTTT. The encoded protein is CATQTSGRAGELFF.

The chain has TRBV27 and TRBJ2-5; D call uncertain. This CDR3 is 15 amino acids long. Germline V gives CDR1 MNHEY, CDR2 SMNVEV (reference sequence). Between the trimmed V and J ends, which lost 5 bases and 3 bases, there was a span of 16 bases. Here the CDR3 reads CASSRSWGLEETQYF. DNA of the CDR3: TGTGCCAGCAGTAGGAGTTGGGGTCTAGAAGAGACCCAGTACTTC.